This TCR beta chain was identified during a study of blood T cell repertoires in COVID-19. Sequencing used immunoSEQ multiplex PCR; TCRdb keeps in-frame clones, though not all of them. The repertoire holds more than 200,000 clones, with about 88% as singletons. This CDR3 has 16 residues. Germline V gene data show CDR1 as LNHNV and CDR2 as YYDKDF (reference sequence). With 4 bases clipped from V and 3 bases from J, the junction kept 4 bases outside the gene matches. The clonotype was recovered from a woman aged 50 to 60 with COVID-19, enrolled during active disease. This chain connects TRBV15 to TRBJ2-3, with 13 bases lining up with TRBD2. Sequencing was performed on peripheral blood. CDR3 sequence reads: CATSTLGLAGTDTQYF. The CDR3, as DNA: TGTGCCACCAGCACCTTGGGACTAGCGGGGACAGATACGCAGTATTTT.